This is a list of T cell receptor beta chains from one sample in a study of T cell repertoires in cytomegalovirus infection. One entry per CDR3 protein, called by TCRdb with MiXCR from the reads. The sample holds around 740,000 distinct CDR3 sequences; 35% are singletons and the top ten take around 2.6%. What was sequenced was PBMCs. These receptors originate from a human donor in good health (CMV status not recorded). Some clones in this sample may be carry-over from other donors' samples. The CDR3 runs from the conserved cysteine through the conserved F or W. Each record gives: clone size, D gene, J gene, V gene, CDR3 protein, CDR3 DNA. The D gene is left open where the match is weak. The size entry is marked missing in some rows and otherwise reads once, few, many or a size class.

NA,NA,TRBJ2-1,TRBV19,CASSITGLRGSYNEQFF,TGTGCCAGTAGTATCACCGGGTTGAGGGGCTCCTACAATGAGCAGTTCTTC
NA,TRBD1,TRBJ1-2,TRBV3-1,CASSQVQGRDGYTF,TGTGCCAGCAGCCAAGTACAGGGGAGGGATGGCTACACCTTC
NA,NA,TRBJ1-1,TRBV30,CAWRLGNTEAFF,TGTGCCTGGAGGCTAGGCAACACTGAAGCTTTCTTT
once,NA,TRBJ2-7,TRBV7-6,CASSPLGVHEQYF,TGTGCCAGCAGCCCCCTGGGGGTCCACGAGCAGTACTTC
few,NA,TRBJ2-3,TRBV6-6,CASSYTLYTDTQYF,TGTGCCAGCAGTTACACGTTATACACAGATACGCAGTATTTT
few,NA,TRBJ1-1,TRBV7-2,CASSSRGGGTTEAFF,TGTGCCAGCAGCTCCCGCGGGGGAGGGACCACTGAAGCTTTCTTT
many,TRBD1,TRBJ1-6,TRBV7-2,CASSKPRDRGITLHF,TGTGCCAGCAGCAAACCCCGGGACAGGGGGATCACCCTCCACTTT
NA,NA,TRBJ2-7,TRBV6-6,CASSYSILRTALPYEQYF,TGTGCCAGCAGTTACTCGATTCTTCGGACAGCCTTGCCCTACGAGCAGTACTTC
NA,TRBD2,TRBJ2-1,TRBV4-2,CASSQDILAGDNEQFF,TGTGCCAGCAGCCAAGATATCCTAGCGGGAGACAATGAGCAGTTCTTC
few,NA,TRBJ2-7,TRBV5-6,CASSYIGTSEQYF,TGTGCCAGCAGCTACATCGGGACGAGTGAGCAGTACTTC
NA,TRBD1,TRBJ1-3,TRBV12-3/TRBV12-4,CASRRDRVGNTIYF,TGTGCCAGCAGACGGGACAGGGTTGGAAACACCATATATTTT
NA,NA,TRBJ1-1,TRBV12-3/TRBV12-4,CASRLGVLEAFF,TGTGCCAGCAGGTTAGGGGTACTTGAAGCTTTCTTT
few,TRBD1,TRBJ2-7,TRBV12-3/TRBV12-4,CASSLDSRQGADYEQYF,TGTGCCAGCAGTTTGGACTCCCGACAGGGGGCGGACTACGAGCAGTACTTC
NA,NA,TRBJ1-6,TRBV7-8,CASSLAGSSTSPLHF,TGTGCCAGCAGCTTAGCGGGGAGTAGTACTTCACCCCTCCACTTT
NA,NA,TRBJ2-1,TRBV3-1,CASSQAMSFYIVSEQFF,TGTGCCAGCAGCCAAGCAATGAGCTTCTACATAGTTAGTGAGCAGTTCTTC
NA,NA,TRBJ1-1,TRBV5-1,CASSWGQGAGEAFF,TGCGCCAGCAGCTGGGGGCAGGGTGCCGGTGAAGCTTTCTTT
few,NA,TRBJ2-1,TRBV7-8,CASSLALTGRVVANEQFF,TGTGCCAGCAGCTTAGCGCTAACGGGGCGGGTGGTGGCCAATGAGCAGTTCTTC
NA,TRBD2,TRBJ2-1,TRBV24-1,CATSDRASGSSNEQFF,TGTGCCACCAGTGATCGGGCTAGCGGGAGCTCCAATGAGCAGTTCTTC
many,TRBD2,TRBJ2-1,TRBV7-2,CASSSSGGSYNEQFF,TGTGCCAGCAGCTCAAGCGGGGGTTCCTACAATGAGCAGTTCTTC
NA,TRBD1,TRBJ1-2,TRBV6-1,CAIRTGQGGGYTF,TGTGCCATCCGTACCGGACAGGGAGGTGGCTACACCTTC
few,NA,TRBJ2-7,TRBV6-6,CASSRPAAGSSYEQYF,TGTGCCAGCAGCCGTCCGGCCGCAGGGAGCTCCTACGAGCAGTACTTC
few,NA,TRBJ2-1,TRBV10-1,CASSKDLSSYNEQFF,TGCGCCAGCAGCAAGGACTTGAGCTCCTACAATGAGCAGTTCTTC
NA,TRBD2,TRBJ2-3,TRBV29-1,CSVRGGLSGTDTQYF,TGCAGCGTCCGGGGGGGTCTCTCGGGCACAGATACGCAGTATTTT
few,NA,TRBJ1-1,TRBV10-3,CASGLSSYGTEAFF,TGTGCCTCGGGACTCAGCAGTTACGGCACTGAAGCTTTCTTT
NA,NA,TRBJ2-5,TRBV6-6,CASRRYQETQYF,TGTGCCAGCCGACGGTACCAAGAGACCCAGTACTTC
NA,NA,TRBJ2-7,TRBV10-3,CAITPLGRHARHGQYF,TGTGCCATCACTCCCCTGGGGCGGCACGCGCGCCACGGGCAGTACTTC
few,NA,TRBJ1-2,TRBV29-1,CSVEGAAFYGYTF,TGCAGCGTTGAAGGGGCAGCTTTCTATGGCTACACCTTC
NA,TRBD2,TRBJ2-2,TRBV11-2,CASTLRASGGAANTGELFF,TGTGCCAGCACCCTAAGGGCTAGCGGGGGGGCCGCGAACACCGGGGAGCTGTTTTTT
NA,NA,TRBJ2-5,TRBV20-1,CSARDIARAGETQYF,TGCAGTGCTAGAGATATAGCCAGGGCAGGGGAGACCCAGTACTTC
few,NA,TRBJ2-5,TRBV6-6,CASSFGTGDSETQYF,TGTGCCAGCAGTTTCGGGACCGGTGATTCAGAGACCCAGTACTTC
NA,TRBD2,TRBJ2-1,TRBV4-1,CASSPRESPTSGVYNEQFF,TGCGCCAGCAGCCCCCGGGAGAGCCCGACTAGCGGCGTATACAATGAGCAGTTCTTC
NA,NA,TRBJ2-7,TRBV7-6,CASSFTTSYEQYF,TGTGCCAGCAGCTTCACCACCTCCTACGAGCAGTACTTC
many,TRBD2,TRBJ2-3,TRBV7-2,CASTYTSGRGGTDTQYF,TGTGCCAGCACCTATACTAGCGGGAGAGGGGGCACAGATACGCAGTATTTT
NA,NA,TRBJ2-4,TRBV7-2,CASSLASGRRGNIHYF,TGTGCCAGCAGCTTAGCTAGCGGCCGGAGGGGAAACATTCATTACTTC
many,NA,TRBJ1-3,TRBV7-6,CASSLGDTIYF,TGTGCCAGCAGCTTAGGGGACACCATATATTTT
few,NA,TRBJ2-1,TRBV5-4,CASSLERGWQFF,TGTGCCAGCAGCTTGGAGCGCGGTTGGCAGTTCTTC
NA,TRBD1,TRBJ1-6,TRBV7-6,CASSFRQGGTNSPLHF,TGTGCCAGCAGCTTCCGACAGGGCGGGACAAATTCACCCCTCCACTTT
NA,TRBD1,TRBJ1-5,TRBV28,CASSLYQGGNQPQHF,TGTGCCAGCAGTTTGTATCAGGGGGGCAATCAGCCCCAGCATTTT
few,NA,TRBJ2-7,TRBV7-2,CASSLVVRGSYEQYF,TGTGCCAGCAGCTTAGTGGTTCGGGGTTCCTACGAGCAGTACTTC
few,TRBD1,TRBJ1-4,TRBV6-1,CASSPTTGTGSEKLFF,TGTGCCAGCAGCCCCACTACCGGGACAGGGAGTGAAAAACTGTTTTTT
NA,TRBD1,TRBJ1-6,TRBV7-2,CASSFVRDRGSNSPLHF,TGTGCCAGCAGCTTTGTCCGGGACAGGGGTAGCAATTCACCCCTCCACTTT
few,NA,TRBJ2-7,TRBV27,CASSLAPGIYEQYF,TGTGCCAGCAGTTTAGCACCCGGGATTTACGAGCAGTACTTC
many,NA,TRBJ1-5,TRBV7-2,CASSWEFGYNQPQHF,TGTGCCAGCAGCTGGGAGTTTGGGTACAATCAGCCCCAGCATTTT
few,NA,TRBJ1-3,TRBV28,CASRTVATIYF,TGTGCCAGCAGAACGGTCGCCACCATATATTTT
few,NA,TRBJ1-1,TRBV12-5,CASGLTPLGSRHMNTEAFF,TGTGCTAGTGGTTTGACACCCCTCGGAAGCCGCCATATGAACACTGAAGCTTTCTTT
NA,NA,TRBJ1-1,TRBV7-3,CASSFEGRSNTEAFF,TGTGCCAGCAGCTTTGAGGGCAGGTCGAACACTGAAGCTTTCTTT
NA,TRBD1,TRBJ2-1,TRBV27,CASSLGQGSWDEQFF,TGTGCCAGCAGTCTCGGACAGGGCTCTTGGGATGAGCAGTTCTTC
NA,NA,TRBJ2-2,TRBV6-6,CASSYRTTNTGELFF,TGTGCCAGCAGTTACAGGACAACGAACACCGGGGAGCTGTTTTTT
NA,TRBD2,TRBJ2-1,TRBV20-1,CSATPGSSGSSNEQFF,TGCAGTGCTACCCCTGGTTCTAGCGGGAGTAGCAATGAGCAGTTCTTC
NA,TRBD2,TRBJ2-1,TRBV30,CAWSRRLAGYEQFF,TGTGCCTGGAGTCGAAGACTAGCGGGGTATGAGCAGTTCTTC